One and the same sample provided the 5 T cell receptor beta chains below, sequenced in a study of T cell responses to AZD1222 COVID-19 vaccine. Libraries were prepared by immunoSEQ multiplex PCR; TCRdb keeps only in-frame clonotypes and omits some of them. The table shows about 82,000 clones, with 80% to 90% occurring only once. Material: peripheral blood, obtained 28 days after the second AZD1222 dose. The receptors come from an adult who received the AZD1222 COVID-19 vaccine.

The CDR3 spells CASSIGFGGSQANQPQHF. The CDR3 DNA follows: TGTGCCAGTAGTATAGGTTTTGGGGGAAGCCAGGCAAATCAGCCCCAGCATTTT. The chain couples TRBV19 to TRBJ1-5; a weak D match, TRBD1 (5 bases). Per the germline V gene, CDR1 is LNHDA and CDR2 is SQIVND (reference sequence). CDR3 length: 18 residues. Trimming pared 1 base from V and 4 bases from J, leaving 20 bases between.

This clone was seen just once. The V call is TRBV14, the J call TRBJ2-7, with 8 bases matching TRBD2. With 3 bases clipped from V and 3 bases from J, the junction kept 7 bases outside the gene matches. Germline V gives CDR1 SGHDN, CDR2 FVKESK. This CDR3 comprises 15 residues. CDR3 nucleotide sequence: TGTGCCAGCAGCCACCGACTAGCGAGTTTCTACGAGCAGTACTTC. It specifies CASSHRLASFYEQYF.

The chain is built from TRBV5-5 and TRBJ2-5; 10 nucleotides align to TRBD1. Germline values: CDR1 SGHKS, CDR2 YYEKEE (reference sequence). Trimming cost V 1 base and J 5 bases; bases outside gene matches: 5. This CDR3 comprises 15 residues. CDR3 sequence: CASSLLGTGVETQYF. The CDR3 coding sequence is TGTGCCAGCAGCTTGTTGGGGACAGGGGTGGAGACCCAGTACTTC.

CDR3: CASSLGQVLNSYEQYF. The CDR3 nucleotides are TGTGCCAGCAGCCTGGGACAGGTTCTTAACTCCTACGAGCAGTACTTC. The chain is built from TRBV21-1 and TRBJ2-7; the table gives TRBD1 as D, unverified against the DNA. TRBV21-1 is a recognized pseudogene. CDR3 length equals 16 residues.

V gene TRBV7-3 combines with J gene TRBJ2-3, with TRBD1 matching over 9 bases. The V segment lost 5 bases and the J segment 1 base; nucleotides outside the gene matches: 4. The length of the CDR3 is 15 residues. From germline, CDR1 is SGHTA and CDR2 FQGTGA. CDR3 nucleotides: TGTGCCAGCAGCCGTCGGACAGGGGGCACAGATACGCAGTATTTT. This translates into CASSRRTGGTDTQYF.